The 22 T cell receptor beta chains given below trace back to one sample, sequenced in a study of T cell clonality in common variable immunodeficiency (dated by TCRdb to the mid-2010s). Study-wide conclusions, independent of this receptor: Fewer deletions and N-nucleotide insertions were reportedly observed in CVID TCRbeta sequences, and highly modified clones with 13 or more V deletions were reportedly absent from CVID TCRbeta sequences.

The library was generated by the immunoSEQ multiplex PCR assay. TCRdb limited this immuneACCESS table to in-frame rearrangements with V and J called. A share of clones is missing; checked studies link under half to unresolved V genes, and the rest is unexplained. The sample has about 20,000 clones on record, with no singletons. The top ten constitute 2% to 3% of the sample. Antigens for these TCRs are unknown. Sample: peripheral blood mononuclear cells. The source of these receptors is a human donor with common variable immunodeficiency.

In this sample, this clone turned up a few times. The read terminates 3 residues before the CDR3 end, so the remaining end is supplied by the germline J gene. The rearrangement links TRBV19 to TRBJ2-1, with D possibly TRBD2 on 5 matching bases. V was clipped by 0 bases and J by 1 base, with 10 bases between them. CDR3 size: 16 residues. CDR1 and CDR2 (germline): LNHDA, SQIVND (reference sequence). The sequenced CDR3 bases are TGTGCCAGTAGTATAGAACCCGGGGAATCCTACAATGAG. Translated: CASSIEPGESYNE. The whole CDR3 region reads CASSIEPGESYNEQFF.

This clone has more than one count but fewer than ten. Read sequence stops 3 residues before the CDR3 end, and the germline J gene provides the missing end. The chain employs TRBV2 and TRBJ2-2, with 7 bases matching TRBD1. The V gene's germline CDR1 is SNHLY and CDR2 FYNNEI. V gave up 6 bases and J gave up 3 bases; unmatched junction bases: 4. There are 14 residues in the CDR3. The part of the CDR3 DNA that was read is TGTGCCAGCAGGGGGGACAGTTACACCGGGGAG. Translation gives CASRGDSYTGE. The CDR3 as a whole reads CASRGDSYTGELFF.

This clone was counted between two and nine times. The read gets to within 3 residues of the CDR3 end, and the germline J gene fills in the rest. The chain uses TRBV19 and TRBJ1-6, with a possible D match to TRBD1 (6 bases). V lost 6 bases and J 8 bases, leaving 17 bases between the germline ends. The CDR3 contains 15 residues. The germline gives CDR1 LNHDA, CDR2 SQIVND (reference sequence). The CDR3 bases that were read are TGTGCCAGTAGGACCTCGGAGGGGGTGGATTCACCC. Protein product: CASRTSEGVDSP. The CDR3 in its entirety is CASRTSEGVDSPLHF.

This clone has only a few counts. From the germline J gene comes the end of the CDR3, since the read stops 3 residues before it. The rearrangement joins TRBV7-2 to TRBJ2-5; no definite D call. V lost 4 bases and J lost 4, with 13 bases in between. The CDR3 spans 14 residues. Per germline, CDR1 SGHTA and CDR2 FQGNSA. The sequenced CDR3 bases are TGTGCCAGCAGCTGGTACCACGGCGGAGAGACC. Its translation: CASSWYHGGET. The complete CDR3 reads CASSWYHGGETQYF.

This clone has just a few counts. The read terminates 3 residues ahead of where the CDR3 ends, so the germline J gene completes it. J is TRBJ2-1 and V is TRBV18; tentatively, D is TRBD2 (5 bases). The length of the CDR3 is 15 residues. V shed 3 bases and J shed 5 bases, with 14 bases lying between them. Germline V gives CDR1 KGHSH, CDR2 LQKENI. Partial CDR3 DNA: TGTGCCAGCTCACCTCAGCGGCCTTTAAACAATGAG. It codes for CASSPQRPLNNE. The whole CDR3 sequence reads CASSPQRPLNNEQFF.

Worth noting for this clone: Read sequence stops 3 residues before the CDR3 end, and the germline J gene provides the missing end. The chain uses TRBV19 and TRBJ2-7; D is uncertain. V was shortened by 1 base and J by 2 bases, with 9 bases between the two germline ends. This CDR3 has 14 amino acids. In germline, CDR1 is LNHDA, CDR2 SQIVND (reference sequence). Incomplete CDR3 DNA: TGTGCCAGTAGTATAGGGCAGAGTGCCTACGAG. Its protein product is CASSIGQSAYE. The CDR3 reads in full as CASSIGQSAYEQYF. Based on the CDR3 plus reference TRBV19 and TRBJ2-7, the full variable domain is DGGITQSPKYLFRKEGQNVTLSCEQNLNHDAMYWYRQDPGQGLRLIYYSQIVNDFQKGDIAEGYSVSREKKESFPLTVTSAQKNPTAFYLCASSIGQSAYEQYFGPGTRLTVT.

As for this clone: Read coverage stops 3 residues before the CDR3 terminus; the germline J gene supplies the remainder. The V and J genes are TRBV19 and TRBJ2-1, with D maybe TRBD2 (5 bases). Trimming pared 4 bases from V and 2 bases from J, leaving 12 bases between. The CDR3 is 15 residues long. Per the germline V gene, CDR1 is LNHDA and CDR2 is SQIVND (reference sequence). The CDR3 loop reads CASSTLANAYNEQFF. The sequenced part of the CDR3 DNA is TGTGCCAGTAGTACCTTAGCGAACGCCTACAATGAG.

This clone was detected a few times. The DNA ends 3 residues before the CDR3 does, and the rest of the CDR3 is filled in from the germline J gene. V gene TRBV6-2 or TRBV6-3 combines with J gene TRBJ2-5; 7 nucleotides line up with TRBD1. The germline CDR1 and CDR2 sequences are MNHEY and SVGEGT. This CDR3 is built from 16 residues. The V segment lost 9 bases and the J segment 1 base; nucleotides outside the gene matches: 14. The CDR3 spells CASHRDRISGQETQYF. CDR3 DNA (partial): TGTGCCAGTCACCGGGACAGAATCAGCGGCCAAGAGACC.

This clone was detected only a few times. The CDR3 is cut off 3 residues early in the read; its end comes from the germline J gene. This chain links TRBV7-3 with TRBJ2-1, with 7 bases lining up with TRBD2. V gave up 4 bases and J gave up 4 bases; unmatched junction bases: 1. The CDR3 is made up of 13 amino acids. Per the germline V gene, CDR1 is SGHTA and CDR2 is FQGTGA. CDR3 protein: CASSSLAYNEQFF. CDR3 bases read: TGTGCCAGCAGCTCACTAGCGTACAATGAG.

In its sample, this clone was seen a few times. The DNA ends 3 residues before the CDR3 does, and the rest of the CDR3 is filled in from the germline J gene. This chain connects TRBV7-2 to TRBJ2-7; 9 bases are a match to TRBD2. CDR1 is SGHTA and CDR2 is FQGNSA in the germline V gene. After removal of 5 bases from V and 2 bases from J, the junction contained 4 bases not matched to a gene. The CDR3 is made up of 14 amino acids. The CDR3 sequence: CASSMQRGAYEQYF. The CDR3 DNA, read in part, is TGTGCCAGCAGCATGCAGCGGGGGGCCTACGAG. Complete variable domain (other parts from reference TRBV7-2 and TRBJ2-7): GAGVSQSPSNKVTEKGKDVELRCDPISGHTALYWYRQSLGQGLEFLIYFQGNSAPDKSGLPSDRFSAERTGGSVSTLTIQRTQQEDSAVYLCASSMQRGAYEQYFGPGTRLTVT.

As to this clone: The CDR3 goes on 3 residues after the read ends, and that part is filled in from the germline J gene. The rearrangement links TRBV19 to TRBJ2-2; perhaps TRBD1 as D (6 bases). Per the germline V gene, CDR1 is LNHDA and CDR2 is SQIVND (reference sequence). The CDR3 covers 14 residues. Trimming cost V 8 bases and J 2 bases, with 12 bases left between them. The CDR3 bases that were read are TGTGCCAGTCGGACAGACATCAACACCGGGGAG. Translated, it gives CASRTDINTGE. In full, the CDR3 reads CASRTDINTGELFF.

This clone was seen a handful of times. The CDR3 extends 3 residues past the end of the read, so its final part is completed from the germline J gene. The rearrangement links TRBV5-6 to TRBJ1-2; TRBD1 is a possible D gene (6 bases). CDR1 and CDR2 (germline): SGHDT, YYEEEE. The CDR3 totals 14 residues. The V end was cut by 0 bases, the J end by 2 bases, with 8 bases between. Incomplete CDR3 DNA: TGTGCCAGCAGCTTGGGGGACACCAACTATGGC. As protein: CASSLGDTNYG. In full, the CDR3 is CASSLGDTNYGYTF. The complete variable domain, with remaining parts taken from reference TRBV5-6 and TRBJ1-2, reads DAGVTQSPTHLIKTRGQQVTLRCSPKSGHDTVSWYQQALGQGPQFIFQYYEEEERQRGNFPDRFSGHQFPNYSSELNVNALLLGDSALYLCASSLGDTNYGYTFGSGTRLTVV.

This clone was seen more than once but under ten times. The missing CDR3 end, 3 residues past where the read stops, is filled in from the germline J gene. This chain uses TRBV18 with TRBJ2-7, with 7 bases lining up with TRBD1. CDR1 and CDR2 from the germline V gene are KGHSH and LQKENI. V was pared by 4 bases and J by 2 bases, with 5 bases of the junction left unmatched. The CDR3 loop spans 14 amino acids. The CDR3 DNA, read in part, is TGTGCCAGCTCACAAGGACAGGATACCTACGAG. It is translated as CASSQGQDTYE. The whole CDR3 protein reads CASSQGQDTYEQYF.

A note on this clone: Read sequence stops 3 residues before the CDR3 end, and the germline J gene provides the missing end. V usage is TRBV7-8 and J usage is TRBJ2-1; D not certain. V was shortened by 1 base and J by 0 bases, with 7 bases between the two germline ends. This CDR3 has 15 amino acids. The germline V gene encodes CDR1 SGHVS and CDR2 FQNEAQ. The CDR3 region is CASSLGASSYNEQFF. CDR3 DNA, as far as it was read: TGTGCCAGCAGCTTAGGGGCGAGCTCCTACAATGAG. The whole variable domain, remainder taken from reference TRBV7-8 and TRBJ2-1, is GAGVSQSPRYKVAKRGQDVALRCDPISGHVSLFWYQQALGQGPEFLTYFQNEAQLDKSGLPSDRFFAERPEGSVSTLKIQRTQQEDSAVYLCASSLGASSYNEQFFGPGTRLTVL.

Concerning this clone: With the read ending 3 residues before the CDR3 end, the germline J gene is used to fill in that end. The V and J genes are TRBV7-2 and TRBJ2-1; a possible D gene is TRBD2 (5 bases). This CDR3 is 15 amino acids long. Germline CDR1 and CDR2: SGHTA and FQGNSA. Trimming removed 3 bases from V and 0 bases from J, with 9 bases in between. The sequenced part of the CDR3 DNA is TGTGCCAGCAGCTTCCAGCGGAGCTCCTACAATGAG. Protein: CASSFQRSSYNE. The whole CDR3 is CASSFQRSSYNEQFF.

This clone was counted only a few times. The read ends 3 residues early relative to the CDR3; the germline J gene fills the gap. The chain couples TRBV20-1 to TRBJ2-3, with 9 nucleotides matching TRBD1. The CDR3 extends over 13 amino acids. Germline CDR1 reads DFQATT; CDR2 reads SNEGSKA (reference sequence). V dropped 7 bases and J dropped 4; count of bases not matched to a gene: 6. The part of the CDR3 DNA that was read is TGCAGTGGGACGGACAGGGGTCCAGATACG. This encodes CSGTDRGPDT. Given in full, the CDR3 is CSGTDRGPDTQYF.

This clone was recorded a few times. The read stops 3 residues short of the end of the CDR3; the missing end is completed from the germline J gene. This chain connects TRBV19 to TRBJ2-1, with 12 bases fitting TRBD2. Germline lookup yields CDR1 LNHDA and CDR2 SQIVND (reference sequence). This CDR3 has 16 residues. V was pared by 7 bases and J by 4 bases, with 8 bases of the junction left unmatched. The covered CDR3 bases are TGTGCCAGTATGATGACTAGCGGGAGCTTTTACAATGAG. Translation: CASMMTSGSFYNE. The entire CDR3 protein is CASMMTSGSFYNEQFF.

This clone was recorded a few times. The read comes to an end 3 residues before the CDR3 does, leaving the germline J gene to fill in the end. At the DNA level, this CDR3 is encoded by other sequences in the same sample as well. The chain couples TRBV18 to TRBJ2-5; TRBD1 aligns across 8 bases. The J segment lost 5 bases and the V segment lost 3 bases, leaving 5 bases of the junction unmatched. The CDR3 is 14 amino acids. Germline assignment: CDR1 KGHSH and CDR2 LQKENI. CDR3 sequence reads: CASSPGDRRETQYF. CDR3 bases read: TGTGCCAGCTCACCTGGGGACAGGCGGGAGACC.

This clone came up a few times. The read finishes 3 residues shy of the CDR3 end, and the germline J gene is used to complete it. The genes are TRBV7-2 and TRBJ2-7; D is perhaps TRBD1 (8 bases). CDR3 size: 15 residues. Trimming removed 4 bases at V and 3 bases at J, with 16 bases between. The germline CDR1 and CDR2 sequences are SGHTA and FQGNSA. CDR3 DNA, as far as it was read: TGTGCCAGCAGCTCTCAACAGGGGGGGTACTACGAG. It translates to CASSSQQGGYYE. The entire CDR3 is CASSSQQGGYYEQYF.

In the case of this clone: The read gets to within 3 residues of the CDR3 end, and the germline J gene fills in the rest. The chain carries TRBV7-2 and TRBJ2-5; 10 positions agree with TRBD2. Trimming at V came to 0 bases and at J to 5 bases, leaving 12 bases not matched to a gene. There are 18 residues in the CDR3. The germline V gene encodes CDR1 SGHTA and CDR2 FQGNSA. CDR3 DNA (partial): TGTGCCAGCAGCTTAGCGGCTAGCGGGGGAGAGGGAATGGAGACC. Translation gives CASSLAASGGEGMET. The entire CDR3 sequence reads CASSLAASGGEGMETQYF. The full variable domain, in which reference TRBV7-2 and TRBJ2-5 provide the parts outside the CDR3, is GAGVSQSPSNKVTEKGKDVELRCDPISGHTALYWYRQSLGQGLEFLIYFQGNSAPDKSGLPSDRFSAERTGGSVSTLTIQRTQQEDSAVYLCASSLAASGGEGMETQYFGPGTRLLVL.

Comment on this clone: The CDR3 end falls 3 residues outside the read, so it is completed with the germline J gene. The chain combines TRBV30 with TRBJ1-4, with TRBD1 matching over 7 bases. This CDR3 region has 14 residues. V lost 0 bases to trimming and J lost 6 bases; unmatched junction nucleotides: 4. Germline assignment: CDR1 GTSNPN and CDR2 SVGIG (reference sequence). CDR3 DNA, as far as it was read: TGTGCCTGGAGTGTGGCAGGGGGATATGAAAAA. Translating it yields CAWSVAGGYEK. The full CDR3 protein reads CAWSVAGGYEKLFF. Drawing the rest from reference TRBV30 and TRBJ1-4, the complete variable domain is SQTIHQWPATLVQPVGSPLSLECTVEGTSNPNLYWYRQAAGRGLQLLFYSVGIGQISSEVPQNLSASRPQDRQFILSSKKLLLSDSGFYLCAWSVAGGYEKLFFGSGTQLSVL.

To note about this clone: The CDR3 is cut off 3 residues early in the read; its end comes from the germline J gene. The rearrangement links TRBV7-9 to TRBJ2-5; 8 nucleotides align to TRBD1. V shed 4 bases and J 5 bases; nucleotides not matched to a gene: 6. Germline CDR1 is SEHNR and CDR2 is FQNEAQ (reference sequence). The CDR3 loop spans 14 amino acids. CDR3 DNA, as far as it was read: TGTGCCAGCAGCTGGACAGGGAAGGAGGAGACC. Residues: CASSWTGKEET. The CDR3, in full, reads CASSWTGKEETQYF.